A single T cell receptor (beta chain) is shown here with its context. The CDR3 is 13 residues long. The V gene lost 7 bases and the J gene lost 7 bases, with 17 bases spanning the gap. The germline CDR1 and CDR2 sequences are MDHEN and SYDVKM. The protocol was immunoSEQ multiplex PCR, while the TCRdb copy is restricted to in-frame clones and leaves out a portion. The data hold some 100,000 clones, with 75% to 95% observed a single time. This record belongs to a study of OX40 agonist ivuxolimab in advanced cancers. Study as a whole: The drug used for patients, ivuxolimab, was an agonistic anti-OX40 (CD134) antibody. Patient treatment consisted of intravenous ivuxolimab administration every 2 weeks at 0.01 to 10 mg/kg.

Patients were ineligible given autoimmune disease history or systemic immunosuppression. Researchers took blood at baseline, on cycle 4 day 1, and on cycle 7 day 1. This receptor was taken from an adult with an advanced solid tumor such as melanoma, head and neck, liver or kidney cancer. Sequencing was performed on CD4+ or CD8+ T cells sorted from blood, taken in a trial of the OX40 agonist ivuxolimab. The chain combines TRBV28 with TRBJ2-7; perhaps TRBD1 as D (6 bases). CDR3 residues: CASTPLGAREQYF. The CDR3 bases are TGTGCCAGCACCCCCCTGGGGGCACGAGAGCAGTACTTC.